This record looks at one T cell receptor beta chain sequence and its context. The read ends 3 residues shy of where the CDR3 ends; the end is completed using the germline J gene. This sample is drawn from a study of T cell clonality in common variable immunodeficiency. Germline V gene lookup returns CDR1 GTSNPN and CDR2 SVGIG (reference sequence). The CDR3 length is 14 residues. This table comes from immunoSEQ multiplex PCR, and its TCRdb copy is limited to in-frame clones, with some not included. Captured here are over 50,000 clones, none seen once; the top ten comprise about 3.4%. The gene calls are TRBV30 and TRBJ2-3; tentatively, D is TRBD1 (6 bases). This TCR derives from a person between 18 and 69 years old in good health. What was sequenced was peripheral blood mononuclear cells. CDR3 protein: CAWSVGVGQETQYF. CDR3 DNA (partial): TGTGCCTGGAGTGTAGGGGTGGGACAAGAGACG.